The 15 T cell receptor beta chains in this list originate from one sample, sequenced in a study of cytomegalovirus exposure and HLA in healthy donors. PCR amplification relied on 60 Vbeta primers (plus 13 Jbeta primers). Sequenced by immunoSEQ multiplex PCR; TCRdb stores in-frame clones only, minus some. This sample carries 150,000 to 200,000 clones, approximately 80% of them seen once, and the ten largest clones take approximately 1.6%. Material: PBMCs. The source is a woman under 40 in good health and CMV-seronegative.

The gene calls are TRBV9 and TRBJ1-5; 10 nucleotides line up with TRBD1. The CDR3 sequence is 17 residues long. J was trimmed by 1 base and V by 2 bases; bases with no gene match: 6. Per the germline V gene, CDR1 is SGDLS and CDR2 is YYNGEE. CDR3 DNA sequence: TGTGCCAGCAGCGTCTCGCCGGACAGGGGGAGCAATCAGCCCCAGCATTTT. It encodes CASSVSPDRGSNQPQHF.

The chain joins TRBV7-3 to TRBJ2-5; 8 bases agree with TRBD2. J gave up 0 bases and V 5 bases, and 11 bases lay outside the gene matches. Germline V gene sequence: CDR1 SGHTA, CDR2 FQGTGA. The CDR3 has 17 residues. CDR3 bases: TGTGCCAGCAGCGTCGGGACTAGTTCGTCTTACCAAGAGACCCAGTACTTC. Its translation: CASSVGTSSSYQETQYF.

This chain connects TRBV18 to TRBJ2-1, with D possibly matching TRBD1 (6 bases). V lost 3 bases, J lost 7 bases, and 13 bases lay in between. The CDR3 is 14 amino acids. Germline V gives CDR1 KGHSH, CDR2 LQKENI. The CDR3: CASSPTGFMNEQFF. Written as DNA, the CDR3 is TGTGCCAGCTCACCCACAGGGTTCATGAATGAGCAGTTCTTC.

The genes are TRBV7-2 and TRBJ2-7, with D possibly being TRBD2 (5 bases). V gave up 5 bases and J gave up 3 bases, with 14 bases separating them. There are 14 residues in the CDR3. Germline CDR1 SGHTA, CDR2 FQGNSA. The CDR3, as DNA: TGTGCCAGCAGCACAACTCGGGGTTACTACGAGCAGTACTTC. Its translation: CASSTTRGYYEQYF.

This clone occurred a few times. This chain uses TRBV9 with TRBJ2-3; a possible D gene is TRBD2 (5 bases). CDR3 length: 15 amino acids. Germline loops: CDR1 SGDLS, CDR2 YYNGEE. Between the trimmed V and J ends, which lost 6 bases and 0 bases, there was a span of 14 bases. This CDR3 reads CASTTGGYSTDTQYF. Here the CDR3 DNA reads TGTGCCAGCACGACCGGAGGCTATAGCACAGATACGCAGTATTTT.

This chain connects TRBV14 to TRBJ2-7, with 10 bases aligning to TRBD1. V was clipped by 3 bases and J by 5 bases; unmatched bases: 4. CDR1 and CDR2 from the germline V gene are SGHDN and FVKESK. The CDR3 is 14 residues long. DNA for the CDR3: TGTGCCAGCAGCCAGACAGGGGGCATCCACGAGCAGTACTTC. Residues: CASSQTGGIHEQYF.

The chain links TRBV6-5 to TRBJ2-2; TRBD2 matches 7 bases. The CDR3 has 15 amino acids. Germline-derived CDR1 and CDR2 are MNHEY and SVGAGI. V shed 6 bases, J shed 0 bases, and the junction held 4 bases outside the gene matches. The DNA of the CDR3 is TGTGCCAGCAGAGCTGGACTAGCGAACACCGGGGAGCTGTTTTTT. It codes for CASRAGLANTGELFF.

The chain is built from TRBV7-2 and TRBJ1-3; possible D gene TRBD1, 5 bases. V was trimmed by 4 bases and J by 0 bases, leaving 13 bases between them. CDR1 and CDR2 (germline): SGHTA, FQGNSA. The length of the CDR3 is 16 residues. The CDR3 sequence: CASSSATGNSGNTIYF. CDR3 nucleotide sequence: TGTGCCAGCAGCTCCGCCACAGGAAACTCTGGAAACACCATATATTTT.

This clone was observed a few times. This chain joins TRBV15 and TRBJ2-1; the match to TRBD1 covers 8 bases. The CDR3 loop spans 18 amino acids. Trimming took 0 bases from V and 0 from J; bases not matched to a gene: 7. Germline loops: CDR1 LNHNV, CDR2 YYDKDF (reference sequence). CDR3 bases: TGTGCCACCAGCAGAGAAGCAGGACAGGGAAGCTCCTACAATGAGCAGTTCTTC. It is translated as CATSREAGQGSSYNEQFF. Variable domain in full (rest from reference TRBV15 and TRBJ2-1): DAMVIQNPRYQVTQFGKPVTLSCSQTLNHNVMYWYQQKSSQAPKLLFHYYDKDFNNEADTPDNFQSRRPNTSFCFLDIRSPGLGDTAMYLCATSREAGQGSSYNEQFFGPGTRLTVL.

This chain connects TRBV18 to TRBJ2-7; D unclear. Trimming cost V 4 bases and J 6 bases, with 13 bases left between them. Per germline, CDR1 KGHSH and CDR2 LQKENI. The CDR3 length is 13 residues. This chain's CDR3 is CASSQYLKSEQYF. The CDR3 nucleotides are TGTGCCAGCTCACAGTACTTAAAAAGCGAGCAGTACTTC.

The chain couples TRBV7-3 to TRBJ2-5; the D gene is possibly TRBD1 (5 bases). Trimming took 1 base from V and 2 from J, leaving 11 bases between them. CDR3 length: 15 amino acids. Germline V gene lookup returns CDR1 SGHTA and CDR2 FQGTGA. The CDR3 here is CASSLRGRYQETQYF. The CDR3 DNA sequence: TGTGCCAGCAGCTTAAGGGGCAGGTATCAAGAGACCCAGTACTTC. The entire variable domain, with the rest obtained from reference TRBV7-3 and TRBJ2-5, is as follows: GAGVSQTPSNKVTEKGKYVELRCDPISGHTALYWYRQSLGQGPEFLIYFQGTGAADDSGLPNDRFFAVRPEGSVSTLKIQRTERGDSAVYLCASSLRGRYQETQYFGPGTRLLVL.

The rearrangement joins TRBV9 to TRBJ1-2, with D tentatively TRBD1 (5 bases). Looked up from germline, CDR1 is SGDLS and CDR2 is YYNGEE. This CDR3 spans 14 amino acids. V lost 4 bases, J lost 5 bases, and 15 bases lay in between. For the CDR3, the DNA is TGTGCCAGCAGCCCCCCCGGGGGATCTTATGGCTACACCTTC. Amino acid sequence: CASSPPGGSYGYTF. Full variable domain (remainder filled in from reference TRBV9 and TRBJ1-2): DSGVTQTPKHLITATGQRVTLRCSPRSGDLSVYWYQQSLDQGLQFLIQYYNGEERAKGNILERFSAQQFPDLHSELNLSSLELGDSALYFCASSPPGGSYGYTFGSGTRLTVV.

V gene TRBV19 combines with J gene TRBJ2-1; TRBD2 agrees at 12 bases. Germline trimming cut 6 bases from V and 10 bases from J; bases unmatched to any gene: 7. The CDR3 totals 14 residues. Germline CDR1 and CDR2: LNHDA and SQIVND (reference sequence). CDR3 sequence: CASRRSTSGSEQFF. In nucleotides, the CDR3 is TGTGCCAGTAGAAGGTCGACTAGCGGGAGCGAGCAGTTCTTC. Combining the CDR3 with reference TRBV19 and TRBJ2-1 gives the whole variable domain DGGITQSPKYLFRKEGQNVTLSCEQNLNHDAMYWYRQDPGQGLRLIYYSQIVNDFQKGDIAEGYSVSREKKESFPLTVTSAQKNPTAFYLCASRRSTSGSEQFFGPGTRLTVL.

This clone was counted between two and nine times. The chain links TRBV27 to TRBJ1-2; no definite D call. The V and J ends lost 5 bases and 3 bases respectively, with 28 bases between them. The CDR3 consists of 19 residues. CDR1 and CDR2 from the germline V gene are MNHEY and SMNVEV (reference sequence). CDR3 in amino acids: CASSPGRGRTAENDYGYTF. The CDR3 DNA reads TGTGCCAGCAGTCCGGGCCGAGGCCGGACTGCCGAAAACGACTATGGCTACACCTTC.

The chain links TRBV7-8 to TRBJ2-7; 7 bases agree with TRBD1. V trimming: 5 bases; J trimming: 5 bases; junction bases outside the gene matches: 9. CDR1 and CDR2 (germline): SGHVS, FQNEAQ. This CDR3 spans 14 amino acids. CDR3 protein: CASSPTGYGNEQYF. CDR3 DNA: TGTGCCAGCAGCCCGACAGGGTATGGGAACGAGCAGTACTTC.